These T cell receptor beta chains were read from a single sample in a study of T cell responses to AZD1222 COVID-19 vaccine. This table comes from immunoSEQ multiplex PCR, and its TCRdb copy is limited to in-frame clones, with some not included. The data show approximately 180,000 clones, about 87% seen once. This specimen consisted of peripheral blood, obtained 28 days after the second dose of the MenACWY control vaccine. All receptors come from an adult who received the MenACWY meningococcal vaccine as a control. The CDR3 runs from the conserved cysteine through the conserved F or W. Fields, in order: D gene, clone size, V gene, J gene, CDR3 protein, CDR3 DNA. The D gene is left open where the match is weak. The size field is filled for only some rows; it gives once, few, many or a size class.

TRBD2,NA,TRBV10-2,TRBJ2-1,CASKGLAGAYNEQFF,TGCGCCAGCAAAGGACTAGCGGGAGCCTACAATGAGCAGTTCTTC
NA,NA,TRBV27,TRBJ1-2,CASSQSGIYGYTF,TGTGCCAGCAGTCAATCAGGGATCTATGGCTACACCTTC
TRBD2,once,TRBV27,TRBJ2-2,CASSFTSGATGELFF,TGTGCCAGCAGTTTCACTAGCGGAGCCACCGGGGAGCTGTTTTTT
TRBD2,once,TRBV11-3,TRBJ2-1,CASSLNGRDPYNEQFF,TGTGCCAGCAGCTTAAATGGGAGGGACCCCTACAATGAGCAGTTCTTC
NA,NA,TRBV4-3,TRBJ1-1,CASSWTEGDTEAFF,TGCGCCAGCAGCTGGACAGAGGGGGACACTGAAGCTTTCTTT
NA,NA,TRBV5-1,TRBJ1-1,CASSLVGNENTEAFF,TGCGCCAGCAGCTTGGTGGGGAATGAGAACACTGAAGCTTTCTTT
NA,NA,TRBV5-1,TRBJ2-5,CASSLEDIETQYF,TGCGCCAGCAGCCTCGAGGATATCGAGACCCAGTACTTC
TRBD2,NA,TRBV24-1,TRBJ2-5,CATSNSGSAKETQYF,TGTGCCACCAGCAATAGCGGGAGTGCAAAAGAGACCCAGTACTTC
TRBD2,once,TRBV18,TRBJ2-5,CASSPPGLAYQETQYF,TGTGCCAGCTCACCGCCGGGACTAGCGTACCAAGAGACCCAGTACTTC
NA,NA,TRBV12-3/TRBV12-4,TRBJ2-2,CASSDLNTGELFF,TGTGCCAGCAGTGATCTCAACACCGGGGAGCTGTTTTTT
TRBD1,NA,TRBV27,TRBJ1-6,CASRDRGYSPLHF,TGTGCCAGCAGGGACAGGGGATATTCACCCCTCCACTTT
NA,once,TRBV21-1,TRBJ1-3,CASSPRSENTIYF,TGTGCCAGCAGCCCTCGTTCGGAAAACACCATATATTTT
NA,NA,TRBV20-1,TRBJ1-2,CSASPRLRYTF,TGCAGTGCTAGTCCGCGATTGCGCTACACCTTC
NA,NA,TRBV28,TRBJ1-1,CASERTEAFF,TGTGCCAGCGAGAGGACTGAAGCTTTCTTT
TRBD2,NA,TRBV19,TRBJ2-1,CASSLSGTSNINEQFF,TGTGCCAGTAGTCTTAGCGGGACCTCCAATATTAATGAGCAGTTCTTC